A single sample is the source of the 17 T cell receptor beta chains below, sequenced in a study of cytomegalovirus exposure and HLA in healthy donors. The method was immunoSEQ multiplex PCR; TCRdb's version includes in-frame clones alone and lacks a portion of them. This sample has about 56,000 clones; more than 90% occur once, and the top ten carry 1.1%. Sequenced material: PBMCs. Receptors originate from a man in his late teens or twenties in good health and CMV-seronegative.

The chain employs TRBV21-1 and TRBJ1-2; the table's D gene call, TRBD1, was not cross checked with the DNA. TRBV21-1 is labeled a pseudogene. The CDR3 is 16 residues long. The CDR3 nucleotides are TGTGCCAGCAGCCCCCGACAAGAGAAATATAACTATGGCTACACCTTC. Its protein is CASSPRQEKYNYGYTF.

The chain is built from TRBV9 and TRBJ2-1; 8 nucleotides align to TRBD2. The CDR3 runs 15 residues. With 3 bases clipped from V and 5 bases from J, the junction kept 7 bases outside the gene matches. Germline CDR1 reads SGDLS; CDR2 reads YYNGEE. For the CDR3, the DNA is TGTGCCAGCAGCGCAGAACTAGCGGTAAACAATGAGCAGTTCTTC. Protein sequence: CASSAELAVNNEQFF. The whole variable domain, remainder taken from reference TRBV9 and TRBJ2-1, is DSGVTQTPKHLITATGQRVTLRCSPRSGDLSVYWYQQSLDQGLQFLIQYYNGEERAKGNILERFSAQQFPDLHSELNLSSLELGDSALYFCASSAELAVNNEQFFGPGTRLTVL.

This clone is a singleton in its sample. The rearrangement links TRBV19 to TRBJ1-4; D unresolved. V lost 4 bases to trimming and J lost 5 bases, with 11 bases between them. The V gene's germline CDR1 is LNHDA and CDR2 SQIVND (reference sequence). The CDR3 length is 14 residues. This chain's CDR3 is CASSRRFQNEKLFF. CDR3 in DNA: TGTGCCAGTAGTAGGCGGTTCCAGAATGAAAAACTGTTTTTT.

The V call is TRBV19, the J call TRBJ2-5; the D is unclear. V dropped 2 bases and J dropped 4 bases, with 14 bases sitting between them. The length of the CDR3 is 15 residues. Germline CDR1 LNHDA, CDR2 SQIVND (reference sequence). The CDR3 loop is CASSIRSTAAETQYF. The CDR3 nucleotides are TGTGCCAGTAGTATAAGGTCGACGGCGGCAGAGACCCAGTACTTC.

The chain combines TRBV27 with TRBJ2-1; 14 bases map to TRBD2. Germline loops: CDR1 MNHEY, CDR2 SMNVEV (reference sequence). V was pared by 7 bases and J by 9 bases, with 8 bases of the junction left unmatched. The CDR3 runs 15 residues. CDR3 residues: CASMVGGLAGVEQFF. CDR3 DNA sequence: TGTGCCAGCATGGTGGGGGGACTAGCGGGAGTTGAGCAGTTCTTC.

The chain carries TRBV2 and TRBJ2-1; tentative D call: TRBD2 (5 bases). Germline CDR1 and CDR2: SNHLY and FYNNEI. V was cut by 4 bases and J by 7 bases, with 17 bases left in between. This CDR3 comprises 15 residues. In DNA form, the CDR3 reads TGTGCCAGCAGTGGAGGGATCTTTTCGGGGAATGAGCAGTTCTTC. Amino acids: CASSGGIFSGNEQFF.

This clone was detected once. The CDR3 sequence is CASSFLNLAEANEKLFF. The DNA for the CDR3 is TGTGCCAGCAGTTTCTTAAACCTAGCTGAGGCTAATGAAAAACTGTTTTTT. This chain connects TRBV28 to TRBJ1-4; no clear D. V was trimmed by 3 bases and J by 3 bases, leaving 17 bases between them. CDR1 and CDR2 (germline): MDHEN, SYDVKM. This CDR3 region has 17 residues.

The chain is built from TRBV18 and TRBJ2-7; D is possibly TRBD1 (5 bases). The V gene's germline CDR1 is KGHSH and CDR2 LQKENI. CDR3 size: 14 residues. V was shortened by 3 bases and J by 4 bases, with 13 bases between the two germline ends. CDR3 coding DNA: TGTGCCAGCTCACCGTCCAGGGTTGGGTACGAGCAGTACTTC. It is translated as CASSPSRVGYEQYF.

This sequence joins TRBV11-3 and TRBJ2-3; 9 positions match TRBD1. The CDR3 extends over 16 amino acids. The ends lost 3 bases at V and 3 bases at J; junction bases unmatched: 7. Germline V gene lookup returns CDR1 SGHNT and CDR2 YENEEA. The CDR3 reads CASSFRTGERTDTQYF. Here the CDR3 DNA reads TGTGCCAGCAGCTTTAGGACAGGGGAAAGAACAGATACGCAGTATTTT.

The count of this clone is one. This chain connects TRBV14 to TRBJ2-1; 8 positions match TRBD1. Trimming took 0 bases from V and 0 from J; bases not matched to a gene: 7. Germline assignment: CDR1 SGHDN and CDR2 FVKESK. The CDR3 spans 18 residues. The CDR3 nucleotides are TGTGCCAGCAGCCAAGACCCCCGGACAGGGTACTCCTACAATGAGCAGTTCTTC. Residues: CASSQDPRTGYSYNEQFF. The variable domain in full, completed from reference TRBV14 and TRBJ2-1, reads EAGVTQFPSHSVIEKGQTVTLRCDPISGHDNLYWYRRVMGKEIKFLLHFVKESKQDESGMPNNRFLAERTGGTYSTLKVQPAELEDSGVYFCASSQDPRTGYSYNEQFFGPGTRLTVL.

This rearrangement joins TRBV29-1 to TRBJ2-4; 12 bases align to TRBD1. CDR1 is SQVTM and CDR2 is ANQGSEA in the germline V gene. V dropped 6 bases and J dropped 1; count of bases not matched to a gene: 4. The CDR3 is made up of 15 amino acids. CDR3 nucleotide sequence: TGCAGCGTGGGGACAGGGGGCGCGGCCAAAAACATTCAGTACTTC. It encodes CSVGTGGAAKNIQYF.

The chain recombines TRBV27 with TRBJ1-3; possible D gene TRBD1, 5 bases. The CDR3 is 14 amino acids. CDR1 and CDR2 (germline): MNHEY, SMNVEV (reference sequence). V lost 8 bases and J 2 bases, leaving 13 bases between the germline ends. Here the CDR3 DNA reads TGTGCCAGCTCGTCGGAGACAGCTGGAAACACCATATATTTT. Translation gives CASSSETAGNTIYF.

The chain links TRBV29-1 to TRBJ2-5; D is uncertain. The CDR3 spans 13 residues. The V gene lost 5 bases and the J gene lost 2 bases, with 12 bases spanning the gap. Germline assignment: CDR1 SQVTM and CDR2 ANQGSEA. CDR3 in DNA: TGCAGCGTTAAACCACAGTTACAAGAGACCCAGTACTTC. It translates to CSVKPQLQETQYF. The variable domain in full, completed from reference TRBV29-1 and TRBJ2-5, reads SAVISQKPSRDICQRGTSLTIQCQVDSQVTMMFWYRQQPGQSLTLIATANQGSEATYESGFVIDKFPISRPNLTFSTLTVSNMSPEDSSIYLCSVKPQLQETQYFGPGTRLLVL.

The genes are TRBV28 and TRBJ2-7, with 7 bases aligning to TRBD1. The CDR3 loop spans 12 amino acids. Trimming at V came to 5 bases and at J to 5 bases, leaving 3 bases not matched to a gene. CDR1 is MDHEN, CDR2 SYDVKM, per germline. CDR3 DNA: TGTGCCAGCAGTAAAGGGACAGACGAGCAGTACTTC. Protein product: CASSKGTDEQYF.

Of note for this clone: At one end the junction does not follow the germline gene, possibly because of a read error. The chain is built from TRBV7-7 and TRBJ1-1; D is uncertain. Germline CDR1 SSHAT, CDR2 FNYEAQ (reference sequence). CDR3 size: 13 residues. CDR3 nucleotide sequence: TGTGCTAGCAGCTTAGTTCGGGGCACTGAAGCTTTCTTT. It codes for CASSLVRGTEAFF.

The chain is built from TRBV19 and TRBJ2-7; 10 bases map to TRBD2. The CDR3 consists of 14 residues. Germline CDR1 and CDR2: LNHDA and SQIVND (reference sequence). The V and J ends lost 10 bases and 5 bases, in that order; junction bases with no gene match: 11. CDR3 DNA sequence: TGTGCCACCAAAGCGGGAGGGCCCCTCGACGAGCAGTACTTC. This translates into CATKAGGPLDEQYF.

The chain joins TRBV10-3 to TRBJ2-4; D is perhaps TRBD2 (5 bases). CDR1 is ENHRY, CDR2 SYGVKD, per germline. This CDR3 region has 15 residues. Deletions cut 3 bases from V and 1 base from J, with 10 bases between. The CDR3 sequence is CAISEEGLAKNIQYF. CDR3 nucleotides: TGTGCCATCAGTGAAGAGGGCTTGGCCAAAAACATTCAGTACTTC.